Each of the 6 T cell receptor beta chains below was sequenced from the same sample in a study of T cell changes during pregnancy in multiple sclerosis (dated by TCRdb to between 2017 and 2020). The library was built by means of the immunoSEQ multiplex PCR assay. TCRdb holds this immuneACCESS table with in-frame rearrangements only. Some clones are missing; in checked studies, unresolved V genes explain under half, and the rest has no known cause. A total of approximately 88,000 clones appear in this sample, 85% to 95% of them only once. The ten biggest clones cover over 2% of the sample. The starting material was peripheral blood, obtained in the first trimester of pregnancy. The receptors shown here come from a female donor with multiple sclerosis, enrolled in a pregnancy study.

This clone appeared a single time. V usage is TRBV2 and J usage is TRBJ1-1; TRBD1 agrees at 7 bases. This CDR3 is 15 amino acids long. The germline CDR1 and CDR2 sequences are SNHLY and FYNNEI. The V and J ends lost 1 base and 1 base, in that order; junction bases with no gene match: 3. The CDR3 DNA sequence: TGTGCCAGCAGTGAAGTTAGGGGGCCGAACACTGAAGCTTTCTTT. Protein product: CASSEVRGPNTEAFF.

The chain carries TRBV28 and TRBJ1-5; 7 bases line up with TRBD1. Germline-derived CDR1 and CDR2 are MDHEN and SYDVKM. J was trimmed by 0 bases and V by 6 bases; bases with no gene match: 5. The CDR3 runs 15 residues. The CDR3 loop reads CASSPGQNSNQPQHF. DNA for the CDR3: TGTGCCAGCAGCCCGGGACAGAATAGCAATCAGCCCCAGCATTTT.

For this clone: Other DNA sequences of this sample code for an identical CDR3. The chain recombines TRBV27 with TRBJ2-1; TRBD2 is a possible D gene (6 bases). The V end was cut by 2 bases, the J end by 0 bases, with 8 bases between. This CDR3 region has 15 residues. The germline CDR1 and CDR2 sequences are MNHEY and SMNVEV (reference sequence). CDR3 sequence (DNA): TGTGCCAGCAGTTTAGCGGGAAACTCCTACAATGAGCAGTTCTTC. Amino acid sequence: CASSLAGNSYNEQFF.

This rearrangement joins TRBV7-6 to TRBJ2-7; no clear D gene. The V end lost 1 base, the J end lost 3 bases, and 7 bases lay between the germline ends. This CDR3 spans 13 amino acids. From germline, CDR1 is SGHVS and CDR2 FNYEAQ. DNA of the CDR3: TGTGCCAGCAGCTTAGGAGGCGGCTACGAGCAGTACTTC. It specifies CASSLGGGYEQYF.

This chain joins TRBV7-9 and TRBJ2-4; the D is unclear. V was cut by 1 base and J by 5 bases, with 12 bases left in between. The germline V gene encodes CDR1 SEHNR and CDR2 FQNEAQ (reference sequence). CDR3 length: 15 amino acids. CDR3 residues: CASSLGWARENIQYF. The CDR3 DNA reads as TGTGCCAGCAGCTTAGGTTGGGCCCGAGAAAACATTCAGTACTTC.

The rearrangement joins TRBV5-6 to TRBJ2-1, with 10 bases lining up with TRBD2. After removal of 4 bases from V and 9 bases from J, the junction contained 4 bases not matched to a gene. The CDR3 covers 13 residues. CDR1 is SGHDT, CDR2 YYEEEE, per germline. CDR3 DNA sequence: TGTGCCAGCAGCCGAGCGGGAGGGGGTGAGCAGTTCTTC. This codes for CASSRAGGGEQFF.